This TCR beta chain was sequenced in a study of T-cell memory formation after mild COVID-19. Whole-study context: TCR clustering was largely donor specific. General observations from the study: Mainly CM and EM harbored the contracting CD4+ clones; mainly EMRA harbored the CD8+ ones. Pre-infection memory held some responding clones, suggesting pre-existing cross-reactive T cells responded.

TCR alpha and TCR beta cDNA libraries with sample barcodes and UMIs came from 5'RACE using constant-segment primers. TCRdb re-called the 5' RACE reads through MiXCR, storing one row per CDR3 protein. Of more than 150,000 distinct CDR3 sequences listed, roughly 11% are singletons. V lost 10 bases to trimming and J lost 0 bases, with 12 bases between them. The CDR3 has 13 amino acids. CDR1 and CDR2 from the germline V gene are SNHLY and FYNNEI. In regard to this clonotype: The antigen remains undetermined.

The chain joins TRBV2 to TRBJ1-1; perhaps TRBD1 as D (5 bases). This TCR derives from a man between 18 and 35 years old who had mild COVID-19 (a few samples of this study predate the infection). Cell type and time point are not known. The specimen sequenced was PBMCs or a T cell subset sorted from them (not recorded which). The DNA for the CDR3 is TGTGCCACGAATCGGGACTTGAACACTGAAGCTTTCTTT. It specifies CATNRDLNTEAFF.